The 24 T cell receptor beta chains in this list originate from one sample, sequenced in a study of T cells after yellow fever vaccination. TCRdb used MiXCR to reprocess the 5' RACE reads, holding one entry per CDR3 protein. The table shows approximately 450,000 distinct CDR3 sequences, with roughly 20% occurring only once. This sample comprised PBMCs, obtained before the yellow fever booster vaccination. These TCRs come from a man between 18 and 35 years old who received the YFV17D yellow fever vaccine.

This clonotype was recorded at least ten times. The chain joins TRBV5-1 to TRBJ2-7; D gene unclear. The CDR3 is 13 amino acids. The germline V gene encodes CDR1 SGHRS and CDR2 YFSETQ. With 0 bases removed from V and 3 bases from J, the gap between germline ends came to 7 bases. CDR3 in DNA: TGCGCCAGCAGCTTGGGGGCCGGCTACGAGCAGTACGTC. Its translation is CASSLGAGYEQYV.

This clonotype has more than one count but fewer than ten. This sequence joins TRBV29-1 and TRBJ1-1; D is uncertain. CDR1 is SQVTM, CDR2 ANQGSEA, per germline. Trimming removed 3 bases from V and 5 bases from J, with 13 bases in between. This CDR3 has 13 residues. Here the CDR3 DNA reads TGCAGCGTTGATTTGCGGCAAGGGACTGAAGCTTTCTTT. Translating gives CSVDLRQGTEAFF. Full variable domain (rest looked up from reference TRBV29-1 and TRBJ1-1): SAVISQKPSRDICQRGTSLTIQCQVDSQVTMMFWYRQQPGQSLTLIATANQGSEATYESGFVIDKFPISRPNLTFSTLTVSNMSPEDSSIYLCSVDLRQGTEAFFGQGTRLTVV.

Only a few counts were recorded for this clonotype. The chain recombines TRBV7-9 with TRBJ1-2; 10 bases map to TRBD1. With 5 bases clipped from V and 0 bases from J, the junction kept 6 bases outside the gene matches. This CDR3 has 16 amino acids. CDR1 is SEHNR and CDR2 is FQNEAQ in the germline V gene (reference sequence). CDR3 in amino acids: CASSPLGQGANYGYTF. The CDR3 DNA reads TGTGCCAGCAGCCCTCTAGGACAGGGGGCTAACTATGGCTACACCTTC. The full variable domain, with the rest looked up from reference TRBV7-9 and TRBJ1-2, is DTGVSQNPRHKITKRGQNVTFRCDPISEHNRLYWYRQTLGQGPEFLTYFQNEAQLEKSRLLSDRFSAERPKGSFSTLEIQRTEQGDSAMYLCASSPLGQGANYGYTFGSGTRLTVV.

The V gene is TRBV12-3 or TRBV12-4, the J gene TRBJ2-7; no clear D. This CDR3 is 14 amino acids long. Trimming removed 3 bases from V and 2 bases from J, with 11 bases in between. The CDR3 nucleotides read TGTGCCAGCAGTTTTCGCAGGAAGGCCTACGAGCAGTACTTC. As protein: CASSFRRKAYEQYF.

This clonotype turned up a few times. This chain uses TRBV20-1 with TRBJ2-5, with D maybe TRBD2 (6 bases). The CDR3 sequence is 15 residues long. Germline V lookup: CDR1 DFQATT, CDR2 SNEGSKA (reference sequence). V lost 0 bases and J lost 5, with 16 bases in between. CDR3 nucleotides: TGCAGTGCTAGAGATCTTGCGGGGTTTGTTGAGACCCAGTACTTC. It codes for CSARDLAGFVETQYF.

This chain connects TRBV11-2 to TRBJ2-1; 7 nucleotides line up with TRBD2. The germline gives CDR1 SGHAT, CDR2 FQNNGV. J lost 10 bases, V lost 1 base, and 7 bases had no gene match. This CDR3 comprises 14 residues. CDR3 residues: CASSLALPGGEQFF. The CDR3 DNA sequence: TGTGCCAGCAGCTTAGCTCTCCCGGGGGGAGAGCAGTTCTTC.

This clonotype has more than one count but fewer than ten. The CDR3 here is CASRERGSTDTQYF. The CDR3 coding sequence is TGTGCCAGCAGGGAGCGGGGTAGCACAGATACGCAGTATTTT. This chain uses TRBV7-2 with TRBJ2-3; TRBD2 aligns across 7 bases. J was trimmed by 0 bases and V by 6 bases; bases with no gene match: 3. This CDR3 has 14 amino acids. Germline V lookup: CDR1 SGHTA, CDR2 FQGNSA.

This clonotype has just a few counts. V usage is TRBV6-1 and J usage is TRBJ1-5; no reliable D call. The V gene lost 7 bases and the J gene lost 3 bases, with 19 bases spanning the gap. CDR3 size: 16 residues. Germline V gives CDR1 MNHNS, CDR2 SASEGT. Here the CDR3 DNA reads TGTGCCAGCATCGGACGTCAAAGCAATTTCAATCAGCCCCAGCATTTT. It translates to CASIGRQSNFNQPQHF.

V gene TRBV6-5 combines with J gene TRBJ2-3; 8 bases agree with TRBD2. This CDR3 has 15 amino acids. Germline lookup yields CDR1 MNHEY and CDR2 SVGAGI. The J segment lost 3 bases and the V segment lost 5 bases, leaving 7 bases of the junction unmatched. The CDR3 DNA sequence: TGTGCCAGCAGTCCCCCGGGGACTAGGACAGATACGCAGTATTTT. As protein: CASSPPGTRTDTQYF.

The chain employs TRBV20-1 and TRBJ2-5; the match to TRBD2 covers 9 bases. Germline loops: CDR1 DFQATT, CDR2 SNEGSKA (reference sequence). The CDR3 length is 14 residues. V was pared by 5 bases and J by 2 bases, with 6 bases of the junction left unmatched. The CDR3 loop reads CSAGSGGRQETQYF. In DNA, the CDR3 is TGCAGTGCTGGAAGCGGGGGGAGGCAAGAGACCCAGTACTTC.

This sequence joins TRBV5-1 and TRBJ2-4; 7 bases align to TRBD1. CDR1 SGHRS and CDR2 YFSETQ come from the germline V gene. There are 13 residues in the CDR3. Germline trimming cut 7 bases from V and 6 bases from J; bases unmatched to any gene: 7. The CDR3 sequence: CASGYRTGNIQYF. The CDR3 DNA reads TGCGCCAGCGGTTATCGGACAGGAAACATTCAGTACTTC. The full variable domain, rest sourced from reference TRBV5-1 and TRBJ2-4, is KAGVTQTPRYLIKTRGQQVTLSCSPISGHRSVSWYQQTPGQGLQFLFEYFSETQRNKGNFPGRFSGRQFSNSRSEMNVSTLELGDSALYLCASGYRTGNIQYFGAGTRLSVL.

CDR3 amino acids: CASSQLAGIYNEQFF. In DNA form, the CDR3 reads TGCGCCAGCAGCCAACTAGCGGGGATATACAATGAGCAGTTCTTC. The genes are TRBV4-1 and TRBJ2-1; 9 nucleotides match TRBD2. Germline V gene lookup returns CDR1 MGHRA and CDR2 YSYEKL. J gave up 4 bases and V 2 bases, and 3 bases lay outside the gene matches. The CDR3 is made up of 15 amino acids.

In this sample, this clonotype turned up once. The chain carries TRBV28 and TRBJ1-2; TRBD1 agrees at 7 bases. V lost 6 bases, J lost 4 bases, and 8 bases stayed unmatched. From germline, CDR1 is MDHEN and CDR2 SYDVKM. The CDR3 extends over 14 amino acids. The CDR3 sequence is CASRPTGTAYGYTF. The CDR3 region has the DNA TGTGCCAGCAGACCGACCGGGACAGCCTATGGCTACACCTTC.

Only a few counts were recorded for this clonotype. This chain links TRBV28 with TRBJ2-1, with a tentative D call TRBD2 (6 bases). Trimming removed 7 bases from V and 10 bases from J, with 11 bases in between. This CDR3 has 11 residues. Germline-derived CDR1 and CDR2 are MDHEN and SYDVKM. CDR3 nucleotide sequence: TGTGCCAGCAACACCGGGGGAGAGCAGTTCTTC. It is translated as CASNTGGEQFF.

This clonotype was detected a few times. The chain has TRBV11-2 and TRBJ1-6; no firm D call. Trimming removed 5 bases at V and 6 bases at J, with 14 bases between. Germline CDR1 is SGHAT and CDR2 is FQNNGV. The CDR3 contains 15 residues. In DNA, the CDR3 is TGTGCCAGCAGCCCTACCCGACGGATTAATTCACCCCTCCACTTT. Translating gives CASSPTRRINSPLHF.

This chain connects TRBV7-9 to TRBJ2-4; 7 bases align to TRBD2. Germline V gene lookup returns CDR1 SEHNR and CDR2 FQNEAQ (reference sequence). The CDR3 loop spans 14 amino acids. V lost 4 bases to trimming and J lost 3 bases; unmatched junction nucleotides: 3. In DNA form, the CDR3 reads TGTGCCAGCAGCTGGGAGGGGTTCAAAAACATTCAGTACTTC. It translates to CASSWEGFKNIQYF. The full variable domain, completed using reference TRBV7-9 and TRBJ2-4, is DTGVSQNPRHKITKRGQNVTFRCDPISEHNRLYWYRQTLGQGPEFLTYFQNEAQLEKSRLLSDRFSAERPKGSFSTLEIQRTEQGDSAMYLCASSWEGFKNIQYFGAGTRLSVL.

This clonotype was seen a few times. The CDR3 sequence: CASSLTVPTGLNTEAFF. CDR3 DNA: TGCGCCAGCAGCTTGACCGTCCCGACAGGGTTGAACACTGAAGCTTTCTTT. The chain employs TRBV5-1 and TRBJ1-1; 7 bases align to TRBD1. Germline assignment: CDR1 SGHRS and CDR2 YFSETQ. V gave up 1 base and J gave up 0 bases; unmatched junction bases: 9. The CDR3 consists of 17 residues.

The chain carries TRBV20-1 and TRBJ2-3; TRBD1 matches 9 bases. CDR1 and CDR2 from the germline V gene are DFQATT and SNEGSKA (reference sequence). V gave up 6 bases and J gave up 2 bases; unmatched junction bases: 6. The CDR3 sequence is 14 residues long. CDR3 sequence reads: CSATQGAHTDTQYF. CDR3 nucleotide sequence: TGCAGTGCCACACAGGGGGCGCACACAGATACGCAGTATTTT.

The chain recombines TRBV4-3 with TRBJ2-3, with TRBD1 matching 8 bases. J lost 3 bases, V lost 3 bases, and 11 bases had no gene match. The CDR3 length is 17 residues. Germline values: CDR1 LGHNA, CDR2 YSLEER. The CDR3 DNA reads TGCGCCAGCAGCCAGCGGACAGGGTGGCCTCAGACAGATACGCAGTATTTT. As protein: CASSQRTGWPQTDTQYF.

This clonotype has a count of ten or more. The chain recombines TRBV9 with TRBJ2-2, with 7 bases aligning to TRBD2. This CDR3 comprises 12 residues. Losses at the gene ends were 0 bases for V and 11 bases for J; bases not matched to a gene: 1. Germline V gene lookup returns CDR1 SGDLS and CDR2 YYNGEE. The CDR3, as DNA: TGTGCCAGCAGCGTAGCGGGGGGAGAGCTGTTTTTT. It yields the protein CASSVAGGELFF. The variable domain in full, completed from reference TRBV9 and TRBJ2-2, reads DSGVTQTPKHLITATGQRVTLRCSPRSGDLSVYWYQQSLDQGLQFLIQYYNGEERAKGNILERFSAQQFPDLHSELNLSSLELGDSALYFCASSVAGGELFFGEGSRLTVL.

There are a few counts of this clonotype. The CDR3 protein is CASSPRGGGTEAFF. The CDR3 DNA follows: TGTGCCAGCAGCCCTCGGGGAGGGGGCACTGAAGCTTTCTTT. V and J are TRBV6-5 and TRBJ1-1, with D possibly being TRBD1 (6 bases). Trimming removed 6 bases from V and 4 bases from J, with 15 bases in between. The CDR3 is 14 residues long. The germline V gene has CDR1 MNHEY and CDR2 SVGAGI.

This chain joins TRBV20-1 and TRBJ2-7, with 10 bases matching TRBD1. Germline values: CDR1 DFQATT, CDR2 SNEGSKA (reference sequence). The CDR3 is 14 residues long. V trimming: 6 bases; J trimming: 1 base; junction bases outside the gene matches: 6. CDR3 loop: CSAWDRGSSYEQYF. In nucleotides, the CDR3 is TGCAGTGCATGGGACAGGGGATCGTCCTACGAGCAGTACTTC.

This clonotype showed up just a few times. The rearrangement links TRBV5-1 to TRBJ2-7, with 11 positions matching TRBD1. Per the germline V gene, CDR1 is SGHRS and CDR2 is YFSETQ. CDR3 length equals 16 residues. With 2 bases clipped from V and 7 bases from J, the junction kept 11 bases outside the gene matches. The CDR3: CASSFGSGQGAEEQYV. CDR3 sequence (DNA): TGCGCCAGCAGCTTCGGGAGTGGACAGGGGGCTGAAGAGCAGTACGTC.

The chain uses TRBV7-9 and TRBJ1-1, with 10 nucleotides matching TRBD1. The CDR3 consists of 16 residues. The germline gives CDR1 SEHNR, CDR2 FQNEAQ (reference sequence). The V and J ends lost 5 bases and 4 bases, in that order; junction bases with no gene match: 10. The CDR3 protein is CASSPNDRGRGTEAFF. The CDR3 nucleotides are TGTGCCAGCAGCCCTAACGACAGGGGGCGCGGCACTGAAGCTTTCTTT.